This TCR beta chain was profiled in a study of blood T cell repertoires in COVID-19. Background on the study: In each case, the material was cDNA or gDNA derived from T cells, B-cell-depleted T cells, or PBMCs.

Methods used by the authors: Estimated nucleated cell counts came from reference gene primer amplification. TCRdb's copy holds only in-frame clones and misses some; the assay was immunoSEQ multiplex PCR. D and trimming were read from the DNA, whereas the V and J calls and clone size are those reported in that table. The table includes 290,000 or so clones, 86% detected once. Participants were aged roughly 18 to 100 years from about two dozen US areas. Recovery among Cohort 3 donors was established by two negative PCRs, clearance, or symptom resolution. The sequence derives from a woman under 30 who had recovered from COVID-19. Material: PBMCs or T cells enriched from blood (not recorded which).

CDR3 nucleotides: TGTGCCAGCAGCCCGGAGCGAAACACCATATATTTT. Its translation is CASSPERNTIYF. This chain connects TRBV7-2 to TRBJ1-3; D call uncertain. The CDR3 covers 12 residues. V lost 5 bases to trimming and J lost 5 bases, with 7 bases between them. Looked up from germline, CDR1 is SGHTA and CDR2 is FQGNSA.